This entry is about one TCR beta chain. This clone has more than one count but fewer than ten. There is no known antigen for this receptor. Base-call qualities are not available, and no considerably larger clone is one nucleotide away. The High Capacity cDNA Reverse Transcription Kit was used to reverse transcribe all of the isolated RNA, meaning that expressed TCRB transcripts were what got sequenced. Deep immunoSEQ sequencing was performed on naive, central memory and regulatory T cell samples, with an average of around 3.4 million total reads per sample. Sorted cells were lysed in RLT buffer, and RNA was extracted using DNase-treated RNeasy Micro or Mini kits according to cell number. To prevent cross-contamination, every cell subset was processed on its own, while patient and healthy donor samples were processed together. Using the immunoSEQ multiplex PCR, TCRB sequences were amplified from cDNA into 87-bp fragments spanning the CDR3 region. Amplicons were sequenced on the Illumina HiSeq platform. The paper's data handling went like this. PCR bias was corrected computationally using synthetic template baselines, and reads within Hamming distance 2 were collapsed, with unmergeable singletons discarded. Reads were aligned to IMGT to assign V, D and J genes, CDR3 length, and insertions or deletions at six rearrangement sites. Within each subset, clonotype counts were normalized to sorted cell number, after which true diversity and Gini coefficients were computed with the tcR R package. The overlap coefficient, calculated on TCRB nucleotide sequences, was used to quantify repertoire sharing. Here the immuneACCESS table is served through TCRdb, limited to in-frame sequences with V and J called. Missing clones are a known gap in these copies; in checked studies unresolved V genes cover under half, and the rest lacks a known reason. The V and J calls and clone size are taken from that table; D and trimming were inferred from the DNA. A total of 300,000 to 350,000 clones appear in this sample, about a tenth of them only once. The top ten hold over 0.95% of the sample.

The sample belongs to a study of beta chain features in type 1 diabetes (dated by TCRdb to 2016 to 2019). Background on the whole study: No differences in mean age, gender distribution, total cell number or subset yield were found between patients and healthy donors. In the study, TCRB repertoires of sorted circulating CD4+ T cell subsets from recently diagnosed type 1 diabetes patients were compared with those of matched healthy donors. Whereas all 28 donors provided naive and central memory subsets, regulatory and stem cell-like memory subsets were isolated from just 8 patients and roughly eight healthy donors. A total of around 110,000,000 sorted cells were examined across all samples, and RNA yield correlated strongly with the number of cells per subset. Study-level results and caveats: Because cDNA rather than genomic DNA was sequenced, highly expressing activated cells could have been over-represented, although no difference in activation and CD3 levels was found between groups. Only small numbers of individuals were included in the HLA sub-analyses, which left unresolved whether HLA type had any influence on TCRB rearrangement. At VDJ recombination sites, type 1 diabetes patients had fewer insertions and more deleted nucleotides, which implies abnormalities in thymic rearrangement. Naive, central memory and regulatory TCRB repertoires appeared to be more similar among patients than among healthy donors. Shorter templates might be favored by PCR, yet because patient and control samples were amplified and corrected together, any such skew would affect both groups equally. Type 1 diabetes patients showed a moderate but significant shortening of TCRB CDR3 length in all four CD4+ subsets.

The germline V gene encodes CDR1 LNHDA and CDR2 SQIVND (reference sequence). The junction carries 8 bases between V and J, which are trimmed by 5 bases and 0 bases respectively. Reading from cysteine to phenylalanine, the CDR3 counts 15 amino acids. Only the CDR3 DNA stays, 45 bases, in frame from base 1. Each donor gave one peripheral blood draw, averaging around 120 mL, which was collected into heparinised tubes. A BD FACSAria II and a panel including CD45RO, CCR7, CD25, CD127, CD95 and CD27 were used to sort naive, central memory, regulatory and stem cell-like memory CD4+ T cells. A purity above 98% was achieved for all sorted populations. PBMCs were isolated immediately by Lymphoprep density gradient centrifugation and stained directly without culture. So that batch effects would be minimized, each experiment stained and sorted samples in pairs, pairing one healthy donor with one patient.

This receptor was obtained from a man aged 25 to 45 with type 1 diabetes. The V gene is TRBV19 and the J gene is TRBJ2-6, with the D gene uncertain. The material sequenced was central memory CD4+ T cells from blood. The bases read TGTGCCAGTAGTCATATCCGCTCTGGGGCCAACGTCCTGACTTTC. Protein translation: CASSHIRSGANVLTF.